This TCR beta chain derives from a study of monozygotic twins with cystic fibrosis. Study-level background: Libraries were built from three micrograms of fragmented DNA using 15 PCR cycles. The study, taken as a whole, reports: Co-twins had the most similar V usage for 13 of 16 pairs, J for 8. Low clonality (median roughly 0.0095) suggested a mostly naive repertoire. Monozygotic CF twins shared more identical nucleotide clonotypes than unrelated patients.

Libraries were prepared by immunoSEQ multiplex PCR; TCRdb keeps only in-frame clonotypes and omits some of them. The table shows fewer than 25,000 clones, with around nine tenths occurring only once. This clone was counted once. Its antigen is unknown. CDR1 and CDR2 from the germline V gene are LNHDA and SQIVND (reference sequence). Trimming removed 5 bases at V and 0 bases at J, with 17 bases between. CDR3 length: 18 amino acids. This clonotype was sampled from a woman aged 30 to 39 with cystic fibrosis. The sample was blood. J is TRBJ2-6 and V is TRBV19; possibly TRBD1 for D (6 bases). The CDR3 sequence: CASSGGRARFSGANVLTF. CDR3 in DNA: TGTGCCAGTAGTGGGGGCAGGGCCCGATTCTCTGGGGCCAACGTCCTGACTTTC.